This passage covers 5 T cell receptor beta chains from one sample sequenced in a study of T cell responses to AZD1222 COVID-19 vaccine. Data came from immunoSEQ multiplex PCR; TCRdb stores just in-frame clones and leaves some out. Altogether around 80,000 clones are present, 86% being singletons, with the ten largest covering roughly 9.4%. The material was peripheral blood, obtained on day 0 of AZD1222 vaccination. Receptors originate from an adult in good health.

This clone was seen only once. This rearrangement joins TRBV6-2 or TRBV6-3 to TRBJ1-6, with no clear D. Trimming cost V 4 bases and J 7 bases, with 5 bases left between them. Germline V gene lookup returns CDR1 MNHEY and CDR2 SVGEGT. This CDR3 is 12 amino acids long. The CDR3 loop is CASSWTNSPLHF. The DNA of the CDR3 is TGTGCCAGCAGTTGGACGAATTCACCCCTCCACTTT.

J is TRBJ1-1 and V is TRBV5-1; 8 nucleotides match TRBD1. Germline CDR1 is SGHRS and CDR2 is YFSETQ. The CDR3 totals 17 residues. J lost 4 bases, V lost 4 bases, and 15 bases had no gene match. The CDR3 DNA is TGCGCCAGCAGCCCCTCAGGGGGCGAACTTTACGGCACTGAAGCTTTCTTT. It specifies CASSPSGGELYGTEAFF.

V is TRBV6-5 and J is TRBJ2-1; the match to TRBD2 covers 8 bases. Losses at the gene ends were 2 bases for V and 2 bases for J; bases not matched to a gene: 2. Germline lookup yields CDR1 MNHEY and CDR2 SVGAGI. The CDR3 covers 15 residues. The CDR3 nucleotides are TGTGCCAGCAGTTACGGCGGGAGGCCCTACAATGAGCAGTTCTTC. It yields the protein CASSYGGRPYNEQFF.

The J gene is TRBJ2-3, the V gene TRBV27; D is ambiguous. Per the germline V gene, CDR1 is MNHEY and CDR2 is SMNVEV (reference sequence). The CDR3 totals 14 residues. V was shortened by 2 bases and J by 0 bases, with 6 bases between the two germline ends. The CDR3 DNA reads as TGTGCCAGCAGTTTACTCCCTAGCACAGATACGCAGTATTTT. This gives the protein CASSLLPSTDTQYF.

The chain combines TRBV27 with TRBJ1-4; D ambiguous. This CDR3 has 16 residues. V lost 4 bases and J 0 bases, leaving 12 bases between the germline ends. CDR1 MNHEY and CDR2 SMNVEV come from the germline V gene (reference sequence). The CDR3 loop is CASSYIRSATNEKLFF. CDR3 DNA: TGTGCCAGCAGTTATATTAGGAGTGCAACTAATGAAAAACTGTTTTTT.